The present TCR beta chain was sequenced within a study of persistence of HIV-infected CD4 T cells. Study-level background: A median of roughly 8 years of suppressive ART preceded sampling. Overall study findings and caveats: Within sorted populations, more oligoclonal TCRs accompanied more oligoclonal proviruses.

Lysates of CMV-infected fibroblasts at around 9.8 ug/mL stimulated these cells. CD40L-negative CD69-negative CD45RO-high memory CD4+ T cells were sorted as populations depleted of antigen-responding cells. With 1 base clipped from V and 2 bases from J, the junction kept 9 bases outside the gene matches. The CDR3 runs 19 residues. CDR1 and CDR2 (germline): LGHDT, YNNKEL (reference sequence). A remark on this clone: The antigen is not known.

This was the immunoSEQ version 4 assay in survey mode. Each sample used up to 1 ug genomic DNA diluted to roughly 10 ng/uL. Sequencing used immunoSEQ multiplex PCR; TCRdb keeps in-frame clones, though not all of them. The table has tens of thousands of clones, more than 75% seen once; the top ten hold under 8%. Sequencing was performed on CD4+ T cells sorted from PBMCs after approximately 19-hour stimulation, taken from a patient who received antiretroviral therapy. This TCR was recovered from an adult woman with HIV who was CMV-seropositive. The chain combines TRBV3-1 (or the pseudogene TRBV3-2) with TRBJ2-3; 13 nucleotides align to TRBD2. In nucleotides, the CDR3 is TGTGCCAGCAGCCAAGGACTGAGACTAGCGGGGGGACTCACAGATACGCAGTATTTT. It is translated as CASSQGLRLAGGLTDTQYF.